This TCR beta chain was obtained from a study of technical replicates of blood from several donors (dated by TCRdb to about 2017). This clone appeared once. Its antigen target is currently unknown. Qualities for individual bases were not recorded, and no much larger clone is one base off. Spanning cysteine to phenylalanine, the CDR3 consists of 15 amino acids. Solely the CDR3 DNA is kept, with 45 bases framed from the first base. Cut back by 6 bases and 8 bases, the V and J ends lie 22 bases apart. CDR1 and CDR2, looked up from the germline V gene, are WSHSY and SAAADI. Library preparation employed the immunoSEQ multiplex PCR assay. This immuneACCESS table, as held by TCRdb, lists in-frame sequences with V and J called but not all clones. Of the missing ones, under half trace to an unresolved V gene in checked studies; the others have no known cause. In all, the sample holds approximately 70,000 clones, and nearly 97% of those were seen once. Of the sample, roughly 0.24% falls within the top ten clones.

The receptor comes from a human donor in good health. Sequenced material: T cells isolated from PBMCs. Here the chain combines TRBV10-2 and TRBJ1-1; matching of 6 bases hints at TRBD1 as the D gene. In nucleotide form, the sequence is TGCGCCAGCAGCCCGACAGGTCCCCCAACCCTAGAAGCTTTCTTT. This gives the protein CASSPTGPPTLEAFF.